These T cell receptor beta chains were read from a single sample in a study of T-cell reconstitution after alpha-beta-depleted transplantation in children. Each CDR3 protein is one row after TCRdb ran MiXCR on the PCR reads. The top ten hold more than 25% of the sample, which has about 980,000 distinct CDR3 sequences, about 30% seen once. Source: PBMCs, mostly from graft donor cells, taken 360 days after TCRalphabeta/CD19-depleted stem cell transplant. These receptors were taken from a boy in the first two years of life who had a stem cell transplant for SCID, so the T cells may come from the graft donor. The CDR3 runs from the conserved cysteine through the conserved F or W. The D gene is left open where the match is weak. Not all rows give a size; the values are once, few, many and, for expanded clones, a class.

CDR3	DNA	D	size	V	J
CASSFDRGNYNEQFF	TGTGCCAGCAGCTTTGACAGAGGGAACTACAATGAGCAGTTCTTC	.	once	TRBV7-8	TRBJ2-1
CASSHPLGGAYTGELFF	TGTGCCAGCAGCCACCCTTTGGGCGGGGCCTACACCGGGGAGCTGTTTTTT	.	.	TRBV4-2	TRBJ2-2
CASRRTTGMEETQYF	TGTGCCAGCAGGAGAACGACAGGGATGGAAGAGACCCAGTACTTC	TRBD1	.	TRBV12-3/TRBV12-4	TRBJ2-5
CASSQNILNTEAFF	TGTGCCAGCTCGCAAAATATTCTGAACACTGAAGCTTTCTTT	.	once	TRBV18	TRBJ1-1
CASSVGRDYGYTF	TGTGCCAGCAGCGTAGGTAGGGACTATGGCTACACCTTC	.	many	TRBV9	TRBJ1-2
CASSPYLTGWGYTF	TGCGCCAGCAGCCCGTACTTGACGGGTTGGGGCTACACCTTC	.	.	TRBV5-1	TRBJ1-2
CASSLSGQVAETQYF	TGTGCCAGCAGCCTGTCGGGGCAAGTGGCGGAGACCCAGTACTTC	.	few	TRBV5-6	TRBJ2-5
CASSLTDRLRSYEQYF	TGTGCCAGCAGTCTAACCGACAGATTACGGTCCTACGAGCAGTACTTC	.	many	TRBV12-3/TRBV12-4	TRBJ2-7
CASSPRSNTGELFF	TGTGCCAGCAGCCCGCGTTCCAACACCGGGGAGCTGTTTTTT	.	.	TRBV11-1	TRBJ2-2
CASSQPGTGGIEQYF	TGTGCCAGCAGTCAACCCGGGACAGGAGGTATCGAGCAGTACTTC	TRBD1	.	TRBV28	TRBJ2-7
CASSYPGTTEETQYF	TGTGCCAGCAGCTACCCCGGGACGACCGAAGAGACCCAGTACTTC	.	few	TRBV5-6	TRBJ2-5
CAMGLTSGGAWGTDTQYF	TGTGCCATGGGCTTGACTAGCGGGGGGGCCTGGGGCACAGATACGCAGTATTTT	TRBD2	.	TRBV5-4	TRBJ2-3
CSGAGRYNEQFF	TGCAGCGGAGCGGGGCGGTACAATGAGCAGTTCTTC	TRBD2	.	TRBV29-1	TRBJ2-1
CAGRTALEAEAFF	TGTGCCGGCCGGACCGCCTTGGAGGCTGAAGCTTTCTTT	.	.	TRBV12-3/TRBV12-4	TRBJ1-1
CASSEDGGQETQYF	TGTGCCAGCAGCGAAGACGGAGGCCAAGAGACCCAGTACTTC	.	.	TRBV2	TRBJ2-5
CASSPRVQGVDEQYF	TGTGCCAGCAGCCCCCGTGTACAGGGTGTGGACGAGCAGTACTTC	.	.	TRBV9	TRBJ2-7
CASSQDPDRYTDTQYF	TGTGCCAGCAGCCAAGATCCCGACCGTTACACAGATACGCAGTATTTT	.	.	TRBV3-1	TRBJ2-3
CASRLTGTGGTGELFF	TGTGCCAGCAGACTTACCGGGACAGGAGGCACCGGGGAGCTGTTTTTT	TRBD1	.	TRBV2	TRBJ2-2
CASSLRDNSNQPQHF	TGTGCCAGCAGCCTCCGGGACAATAGCAATCAGCCCCAGCATTTT	.	.	TRBV7-8	TRBJ1-5
CASSRYGPLNYGYTF	TGTGCCAGCAGCCGGTATGGTCCCCTTAACTATGGCTACACCTTC	.	once	TRBV28	TRBJ1-2
CASSLELRNSGANVLTF	TGTGCCAGCAGCTTAGAGTTACGCAACTCTGGGGCCAACGTCCTGACTTTC	.	few	TRBV11-2	TRBJ2-6
CASSLYGTGYNEQFF	TGTGCCAGCAGTTTATACGGGACAGGGTACAATGAGCAGTTCTTC	TRBD1	.	TRBV12-3/TRBV12-4	TRBJ2-1
CSARGDAGQPQHF	TGCAGTGCTAGGGGGGACGCAGGTCAGCCCCAGCATTTT	.	few	TRBV20-1	TRBJ1-5
CASANSGTHGYEQYF	TGCGCCAGCGCAAACTCCGGGACTCACGGCTACGAGCAGTACTTC	.	.	TRBV10-2	TRBJ2-7
CASSAETGAYEQYF	TGTGCCAGCAGCGCCGAGACAGGGGCCTACGAGCAGTACTTC	TRBD1	.	TRBV12-3/TRBV12-4	TRBJ2-7
CASSLSGLLGGTQYF	TGTGCCAGCAGTTTATCAGGTCTCCTAGGAGGGACCCAGTACTTC	.	.	TRBV27	TRBJ2-5
CASRQGAPLTGNTIYF	TGTGCCAGCAGACAGGGGGCCCCACTCACTGGAAACACCATATATTTT	TRBD1	.	TRBV7-6	TRBJ1-3
CASNHETGTQYF	TGTGCCAGCAACCATGAAACAGGAACGCAGTATTTT	.	few	TRBV28	TRBJ2-3
CASSNPWRGTTDNSPLHF	TGTGCCAGCAGCAACCCTTGGCGGGGAACAACGGATAATTCACCCCTCCACTTT	.	few	TRBV12-3/TRBV12-4	TRBJ1-6
CAISRLAGGPVDTQYF	TGTGCCATCAGTAGACTAGCGGGGGGGCCGGTAGATACGCAGTATTTT	TRBD2	few	TRBV10-3	TRBJ2-3
CASSTWTDLSEQYF	TGCGCCAGCAGCACCTGGACCGATCTTTCCGAGCAGTACTTC	.	few	TRBV5-1	TRBJ2-7
CASSYRGRVDTQYF	TGTGCCAGCAGTTACCGGGGGAGGGTAGATACGCAGTATTTT	TRBD2	once	TRBV28	TRBJ2-3
CASSFLRGSEQYF	TGTGCCAGCAGCTTTCTTCGGGGCTCCGAGCAGTACTTC	.	.	TRBV7-9	TRBJ2-7
CASSKGGEQFF	TGTGCCAGCAGCAAAGGGGGTGAGCAGTTCTTC	.	few	TRBV21-1	TRBJ2-1
CSVEAPGRLGYTF	TGCAGCGTTGAAGCCCCGGGGCGCCTTGGCTACACCTTC	.	.	TRBV29-1	TRBJ1-2